These T cell receptor beta chains were read from a single sample in a study of cytomegalovirus exposure and HLA in healthy donors. Measured with immunoSEQ multiplex PCR; TCRdb has only the in-frame clones, and not every one. The sample holds approximately 58,000 clones. The sequenced sample consisted of PBMCs. These TCRs come from a woman between 18 and 30 years old in good health and CMV-seronegative. Each CDR3 is given with its conserved first and last residue. The D gene is left open where the match is weak.

TRBJ2-7 | NA | TRBV28 | CASSPPGSSGRKYF | TGTGCCAGCAGCCCCCCCGGGAGTTCAGGGAGGAAGTACTTC
TRBJ1-5 | NA | TRBV6-1 | CASSEVGGVRQPQHF | TGTGCCAGCAGTGAAGTGGGAGGGGTAAGGCAGCCCCAGCATTTT
TRBJ1-1 | TRBD1 | TRBV4-1 | CASSTGQGLMNTEAFF | TGCGCCAGCAGCACGGGACAGGGTCTTATGAACACTGAAGCTTTCTTT
TRBJ1-2 | NA | TRBV4-1 | CASSQETKGVEGYTF | TGCGCCAGCAGCCAAGAGACTAAGGGGGTGGAGGGCTACACCTTC
TRBJ2-7 | TRBD1 | TRBV19 | CASSSIGTEYEQYF | TGTGCCAGTAGCTCCATCGGGACAGAGTACGAGCAGTACTTC
TRBJ1-2 | NA | TRBV14 | CASSLNQVLGYTF | TGTGCCAGCAGCTTGAACCAGGTCCTAGGCTACACCTTC
TRBJ2-7 | NA | TRBV6-1 | CASNIDRPYEQYF | TGTGCCAGCAATATCGACAGGCCGTACGAGCAGTACTTC
TRBJ2-3 | TRBD2 | TRBV4-2 | CASSQAHSGNTDTQYF | TGTGCCAGCAGCCAAGCCCATAGCGGGAACACAGATACGCAGTATTTT
TRBJ2-7 | NA | TRBV11-3 | CASSLDSPEQYF | TGTGCCAGCAGCTTAGATTCTCCCGAGCAGTACTTC
TRBJ1-1 | NA | TRBV5-1 | CASSGSAVGTEAFF | TGCGCCAGCAGCGGATCAGCGGTAGGCACTGAAGCTTTCTTT
TRBJ1-1 | TRBD1 | TRBV5-1 | CASSPGQGEMNTEAFF | TGCGCCAGCAGCCCTGGACAGGGGGAAATGAACACTGAAGCTTTCTTT
TRBJ2-7 | NA | TRBV6-4 | CARRSGVLLYEQYF | TGTGCCAGAAGATCCGGGGTCCTACTCTACGAGCAGTACTTC
TRBJ1-4 | NA | TRBV23-1 | CASKKAGCREKLFF | TGCGCCAGCAAGAAAGCAGGCTGCCGGGAAAAACTGTTTTTT
TRBJ1-3 | TRBD1 | TRBV6-1 | CASVPTGGLGNTIYF | TGTGCCAGCGTTCCTACAGGGGGCCTGGGAAACACCATATATTTT
TRBJ2-3 | NA | TRBV9 | CASSVVVGTDTQYF | TGTGCCAGCAGCGTAGTGGTAGGCACAGATACGCAGTATTTT
TRBJ1-5 | NA | TRBV4-1 | CASSRDLNQPQHF | TGCGCCAGCAGCCGAGATCTCAATCAGCCCCAGCATTTT
TRBJ2-5 | TRBD2 | TRBV4-2 | CASSQDPSGEETQYF | TGTGCCAGCAGCCAAGATCCTAGCGGGGAAGAGACCCAGTACTTC
TRBJ1-1 | TRBD1 | TRBV30 | CAWGVPDRGFNTEAFF | TGTGCCTGGGGAGTTCCCGACAGGGGGTTTAACACTGAAGCTTTCTTT
TRBJ2-5 | TRBD1 | TRBV29-1 | CSVGDRGRQETQYF | TGCAGCGTCGGGGACAGGGGGCGGCAAGAGACCCAGTACTTC
TRBJ1-2 | NA | TRBV28 | CATTTLEPGIYGYTF | TGTGCCACCACTACCTTGGAGCCAGGGATCTATGGCTACACCTTC
TRBJ2-6 | TRBD2 | TRBV25-1 | CASSGTSGGSGANVLTF | TGTGCCAGCAGTGGGACTAGCGGTGGCTCTGGGGCCAACGTCCTGACTTTC
TRBJ2-5 | TRBD2 | TRBV7-3 | CASSLAPGTSGSPETQYF | TGTGCCAGCAGCTTGGCTCCTGGGACTAGCGGGAGTCCGGAGACCCAGTACTTC
TRBJ1-5 | NA | TRBV18 | CASSAGGGGNQPQHF | TGTGCCAGCTCAGCTGGGGGCGGTGGCAATCAGCCCCAGCATTTT
TRBJ1-1 | NA | TRBV9 | CASSVGARLTETEAFF | TGTGCCAGCAGCGTAGGAGCCCGTCTTACAGAGACTGAAGCTTTCTTT
TRBJ1-5 | NA | TRBV2 | CASGGSNQPQHF | TGTGCCAGCGGGGGGAGCAATCAGCCCCAGCATTTT
TRBJ1-2 | NA | TRBV5-6 | CASSFGRGSGYTF | TGTGCCAGCAGCTTTGGCAGGGGATCGGGCTACACCTTC
TRBJ2-7 | TRBD1 | TRBV29-1 | CSGSTGDGEQYF | TGCAGCGGCTCGACAGGGGACGGCGAGCAGTACTTC
TRBJ2-1 | TRBD2 | TRBV29-1 | CSVGLAGVNEQFF | TGCAGCGTGGGACTAGCGGGAGTCAATGAGCAGTTCTTC
TRBJ1-1 | NA | TRBV10-3 | CAISEAVEAFF | TGTGCCATCAGTGAGGCAGTGGAAGCTTTCTTT
TRBJ2-1 | TRBD2 | TRBV15 | CATSRLAGYNEQFF | TGTGCCACCAGCAGACTAGCGGGATACAATGAGCAGTTCTTC
TRBJ2-2 | TRBD2 | TRBV7-6 | CASTSTSGRNGELFF | TGTGCCAGCACCTCGACTAGCGGGAGAAACGGGGAGCTGTTTTTT
TRBJ2-7 | TRBD2 | TRBV19 | CASSIAGGTSGTPYEQYF | TGTGCCAGTAGTATAGCAGGAGGGACTAGCGGGACCCCCTACGAGCAGTACTTC
TRBJ1-6 | TRBD1 | TRBV2 | CASRGQGAGVYNSPLHF | TGTGCCAGCAGGGGCCAGGGGGCCGGAGTTTATAATTCACCCCTCCACTTT
TRBJ1-1 | NA | TRBV19 | CASSIIRGEAFF | TGTGCCAGTAGTATCATTAGAGGTGAAGCTTTCTTT
TRBJ1-5 | NA | TRBV6-1 | CASLGLSNQPQHF | TGTGCCAGCCTGGGACTTAGCAATCAGCCCCAGCATTTT
TRBJ2-3 | TRBD2 | TRBV7-3 | CASSSYSGGADTQYF | TGTGCCAGCAGCTCCTATAGCGGGGGGGCAGATACGCAGTATTTT
TRBJ1-3 | NA | TRBV6-1 | CASSAGGGGNTIYF | TGTGCCAGCAGCGCGGGGGGGGGCGGAAACACCATATATTTT
TRBJ1-5 | NA | TRBV28 | CASSNFGGSLMHF | TGTGCCAGCAGTAACTTCGGAGGGTCCCTTATGCATTTT
TRBJ1-1 | NA | TRBV11-2 | CASSSLRGTNTEAFF | TGTGCCAGCAGCTCTCTCAGGGGAACGAACACTGAAGCTTTCTTT
TRBJ2-2 | TRBD2 | TRBV19 | CARKRTSKLTGELFF | TGTGCCAGGAAAAGGACTAGCAAACTAACCGGGGAGCTGTTTTTT
TRBJ1-1 | TRBD1 | TRBV18 | CASSPSRQGTTEAFF | TGTGCCAGCTCACCATCTCGACAGGGAACCACTGAAGCTTTCTTT
TRBJ2-7 | TRBD1 | TRBV7-8 | CASSRGGGEQYF | TGTGCCAGCAGCCGAGGGGGCGGCGAGCAGTACTTC
TRBJ1-1 | TRBD1 | TRBV10-2 | CASRDRPGSTEAFF | TGCGCCAGCAGGGACAGGCCCGGGAGCACTGAAGCTTTCTTT
TRBJ2-5 | TRBD1 | TRBV7-9 | CASSTRQGSQETQYF | TGTGCCAGCAGCACCCGACAGGGGAGCCAAGAGACCCAGTACTTC
TRBJ2-5 | TRBD2 | TRBV5-1 | CASSPPRAGEETQYF | TGCGCCAGCAGCCCTCCGAGAGCGGGAGAGGAGACCCAGTACTTC
TRBJ1-3 | TRBD1 | TRBV5-1 | CASGGGTGGNTIYF | TGCGCCAGCGGCGGAGGGACAGGGGGAAACACCATATATTTT
TRBJ1-2 | TRBD1 | TRBV14 | CASSQAGGGGYTF | TGTGCCAGCAGCCAGGCAGGGGGCGGCGGCTACACCTTC
TRBJ2-7 | NA | TRBV4-1 | CASSQVLLVYEQYF | TGCGCCAGCAGCCAAGTGTTACTAGTCTACGAGCAGTACTTC